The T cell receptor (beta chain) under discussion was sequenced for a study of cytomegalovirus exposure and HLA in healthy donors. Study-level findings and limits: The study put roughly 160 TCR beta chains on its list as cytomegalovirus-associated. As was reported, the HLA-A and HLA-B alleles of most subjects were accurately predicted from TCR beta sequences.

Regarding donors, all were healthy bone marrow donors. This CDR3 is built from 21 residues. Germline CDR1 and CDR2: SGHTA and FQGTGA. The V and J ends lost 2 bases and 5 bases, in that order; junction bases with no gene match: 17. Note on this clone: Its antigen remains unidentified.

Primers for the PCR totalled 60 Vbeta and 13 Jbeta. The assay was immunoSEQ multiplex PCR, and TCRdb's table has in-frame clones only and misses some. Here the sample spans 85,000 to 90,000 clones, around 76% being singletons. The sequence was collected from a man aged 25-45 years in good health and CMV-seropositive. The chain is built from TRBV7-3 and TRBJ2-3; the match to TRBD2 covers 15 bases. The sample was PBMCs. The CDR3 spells CASSLRGSDRGLAGGLDTQYF. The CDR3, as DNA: TGTGCCAGCAGCTTACGGGGCAGCGACAGGGGACTAGCGGGGGGCCTAGATACGCAGTATTTT.